One sample yielded the 9 T cell receptor beta chains listed below, sequenced in a study of metastatic and nonmetastatic thyroid tumors. There were no patients who had received any treatment before thyroid surgery. TCRdb ran MiXCR on the PCR reads. Of about 49,000 clones in the sample, about 4% were seen once. The specimen was blood. Every receptor here comes from a female donor with papillary thyroid cancer or a benign thyroid nodule (not recorded which). Some clones in this sample may be carry-over from other donors' samples.

The chain links TRBV2 to TRBJ2-2; the match to TRBD2 covers 9 bases. This CDR3 is 16 amino acids long. Trimming removed 5 bases from V and 0 bases from J; junction bases left unmatched: 4. CDR1 SNHLY and CDR2 FYNNEI come from the germline V gene. CDR3 region: CASSMGLAANTGELFF. Written as DNA, the CDR3 is TGTGCCAGCAGTATGGGACTAGCTGCGAACACCGGGGAGCTGTTTTTT.

The chain has TRBV6-1 and TRBJ2-7; no clear D gene. The CDR3 extends over 14 amino acids. CDR1 is MNHNS and CDR2 is SASEGT in the germline V gene. Trimming pared 4 bases from V and 0 bases from J, leaving 10 bases between. The DNA for the CDR3 is TGTGCCAGCAGTGTCAAGGGAAGCTCCTACGAGCAGTACTTC. This sequence encodes CASSVKGSSYEQYF.

This clone was counted between two and nine times. Its ends do not fully match the called genes, so a read error is possible. The gene calls are TRBV15 and TRBJ2-5, with D unresolved. Germline CDR1 LNHNV, CDR2 YYDKDF (reference sequence). The CDR3 is 12 residues long. Written as DNA, the CDR3 is TGTGCCACCATCAGAGATGTCGAGACCCATTACTTC. Translation gives CATIRDVETHYF.

The genes are TRBV19 and TRBJ2-7, with TRBD2 matching over 11 bases. Germline CDR1 reads LNHDA; CDR2 reads SQIVND (reference sequence). Unmatched junction bases numbered 11, after V lost 6 bases and J lost 7 bases. This CDR3 has 15 amino acids. DNA of the CDR3: TGTGCCAGTAGAACTACTAGCGGGAGAGATCGGGAGCAGTACTTC. This gives the protein CASRTTSGRDREQYF.

There are a few counts of this clone. The junction departs from germline at one end; a sequencing error may be responsible. The chain combines TRBV12-5 with TRBJ1-2; D uncertain. The CDR3 is made up of 12 amino acids. CDR1 is LGHNT and CDR2 is FRNRAP in the germline V gene. The CDR3 reads CASAMVSYGYTF. CDR3 coding DNA: TGTGCTAGTGCTATGGTGTCCTATGGCTACACGTTC.

This clone was detected ten times or more. The chain is built from TRBV6-1 and TRBJ2-1; possibly TRBD2 for D (7 bases). Trimming left V 6 bases short and J 0 bases short, with 12 bases between. This CDR3 comprises 15 residues. Germline values: CDR1 MNHNS, CDR2 SASEGT. The CDR3 is CASSAGEGSYNEQFF. The DNA for the CDR3 is TGTGCCAGCAGCGCAGGGGAGGGCTCCTACAATGAGCAGTTCTTC.

The table lists this clone with many counts. This may arise from a read error, as a much more abundant clone is one base away. Other DNA sequences of this sample code for an identical CDR3. This chain joins TRBV6-1 and TRBJ2-7; D is unclear. Germline-derived CDR1 and CDR2 are MNHNS and SASEGT. The CDR3 loop spans 16 amino acids. CDR3 nucleotide sequence: TGCGCCAGCAGTGAAATCGAAGGGTCTGGCTCCTACGAGCAGTACTTC. This gives the protein CASSEIEGSGSYEQYF.

The chain uses TRBV6-1 and TRBJ1-6; a weak D match, TRBD1 (6 bases). Germline V CDR1 and CDR2: MNHNS, SASEGT. This CDR3 contains 12 residues. V was shortened by 7 bases and J by 10 bases, with 11 bases between the two germline ends. CDR3 loop: CASTHRDSPLHF. CDR3 sequence (DNA): TGTGCCAGCACCCACAGGGACTCACCCCTCCACTTT.

In this sample, this clone turned up many times. The chain uses TRBV13 and TRBJ1-6; D gene unclear. Trimming took 5 bases from V and 11 from J, leaving 19 bases between them. Germline-derived CDR1 and CDR2 are PRHDT and FYEKMQ (reference sequence). This CDR3 is 15 amino acids long. The CDR3 here is CASSPAAMGGTPLHF. The CDR3 nucleotides are TGTGCCAGCAGCCCCGCGGCCATGGGAGGGACACCCCTCCACTTT. Supplemented by reference TRBV13 and TRBJ1-6, the full variable domain reads AAGVIQSPRHLIKEKRETATLKCYPIPRHDTVYWYQQGPGQDPQFLISFYEKMQSDKGSIPDRFSAQQFSDYHSELNMSSLELGDSALYFCASSPAAMGGTPLHFGNGTRLTVT.